The present entry profiles one TCR beta chain with its context. These data belong to a study of technical replicates of blood from a few donors. Looked up from germline, CDR1 is SEHNR and CDR2 is FQNEAQ (reference sequence). Between the trimmed V and J ends, which lost 0 bases and 4 bases, there was a span of 15 bases. The length of the CDR3 is 16 residues. The assay was immunoSEQ multiplex PCR, and TCRdb's table has in-frame clones only and misses some. This table has about 79,000 clones, roughly 92% appearing once. The sample taken for sequencing was T cells isolated from PBMCs. The chain combines TRBV7-9 with TRBJ1-2; TRBD1 is a possible D gene (6 bases). The receptor was isolated from a human donor in good health. For the CDR3, the DNA is TGTGCCAGCAGCTTAGCGCGACAGGAGGACCTCTATGGCTACACCTTC. Translation: CASSLARQEDLYGYTF.